This T cell receptor beta chain emerged from a study of blood T cell repertoires in COVID-19. Unmatched junction bases numbered 13, after V lost 7 bases and J lost 2 bases. Per germline, CDR1 SGHDT and CDR2 YYEEEE. CDR3 length: 16 residues. Assay: immunoSEQ multiplex PCR; the TCRdb copy retains only in-frame clones and omits some. The table shows roughly 200,000 clones, with approximately 90% occurring only once. This TCR was recovered from a woman younger than 30 who had recovered from COVID-19. The chain employs TRBV5-6 and TRBJ2-3; 7 bases fit TRBD2. The source material was peripheral blood. The DNA of the CDR3 is TGTGCCAGCTTCGCTAGCGGCGACCCCTACACAGATACGCAGTATTTT. Translating gives CASFASGDPYTDTQYF. Together with reference TRBV5-6 and TRBJ2-3, the CDR3 gives the full variable domain: DAGVTQSPTHLIKTRGQQVTLRCSPKSGHDTVSWYQQALGQGPQFIFQYYEEEERQRGNFPDRFSGHQFPNYSSELNVNALLLGDSALYLCASFASGDPYTDTQYFGPGTRLTVL.